Below are 26 T cell receptor beta chains sequenced from a single sample in a study of neurological immune-mediated disorders. TCRdb re-analysed the 5' RACE reads in MiXCR, keeping a single row per CDR3 protein. The sample has tens of thousands of distinct CDR3 sequences, about 3.5% seen once. Sequenced sample: PBMCs. The receptors shown here come from a man aged 25 to 45 with multiple sclerosis.

This clonotype was counted at least ten times. The chain carries TRBV5-1 and TRBJ2-1; 8 bases fit TRBD2. The CDR3 runs to 15 residues. Trimming removed 0 bases from V and 5 bases from J; junction bases left unmatched: 4. Per germline, CDR1 SGHRS and CDR2 YFSETQ. Written as DNA, the CDR3 is TGCGCCAGCAGCTTGGGCGGGAGGAGCGACAATGAGCAGTTCTTC. It codes for CASSLGGRSDNEQFF.

This clonotype was picked up many times. This sequence joins TRBV6-1 and TRBJ2-1; tentative D call: TRBD2 (5 bases). The CDR3 totals 14 residues. The ends were cut back, 1 base at V and 10 bases at J, with 14 bases in the middle. Per the germline V gene, CDR1 is MNHNS and CDR2 is SASEGT. CDR3 DNA sequence: TGTGCCAGCAGTGAAGGGCTAGTAGCGAGGGAGCAGTTCTTC. As protein: CASSEGLVAREQFF.

This clonotype has a count of ten or more. This chain links TRBV20-1 with TRBJ2-7, with a tentative D call TRBD1 (5 bases). V was trimmed by 6 bases and J by 2 bases, leaving 17 bases between them. The CDR3 is 14 amino acids. Germline CDR1 is DFQATT and CDR2 is SNEGSKA (reference sequence). The CDR3 protein is CSAQGSRRTYEQYF. As DNA, the CDR3 is TGCAGTGCCCAGGGAAGCCGACGGACCTACGAGCAGTACTTC.

The sample holds many counts of this clonotype. The chain joins TRBV3-1 to TRBJ2-5; D uncertain. The germline V and J ends were trimmed by 1 base and 5 bases, with 5 bases remaining between them. The germline V gene has CDR1 LGHDT and CDR2 YNNKEL (reference sequence). This CDR3 has 12 amino acids. CDR3 sequence (DNA): TGTGCCAGCAGCCAAGTCAGCGAGACCCAGTACTTC. Translated, it gives CASSQVSETQYF.

This clonotype has at least ten counts. CDR3 region: CASSLQPRSYNSPLHF. DNA for the CDR3: TGTGCCAGCAGCTTACAGCCCAGGAGTTATAATTCACCCCTCCACTTT. This rearrangement joins TRBV7-2 to TRBJ1-6; D not resolved. Germline-derived CDR1 and CDR2 are SGHTA and FQGNSA. V was clipped by 2 bases and J by 4 bases, with 12 bases between them. This CDR3 has 16 residues.

In its sample, this clonotype was seen a few times. Sequence at one end of the junction differs from germline and may be a read error. The chain carries TRBV9 and TRBJ1-6; D perhaps matches TRBD1 (5 bases). Germline CDR1 reads SGDLS; CDR2 reads YYNGEE. The CDR3 has 14 residues. The CDR3 loop reads CASSVGQMGSPLNF. The CDR3 coding sequence is TGTGCCAGCAGCGTAGGACAGATGGGCTCACCCCTCAACTTT. Drawing the rest from reference TRBV9 and TRBJ1-6, the complete variable domain is DSGVTQTPKHLITATGQRVTLRCSPRSGDLSVYWYQQSLDQGLQFLIQYYNGEERAKGNILERFSAQQFPDLHSELNLSSLELGDSALYFCASSVGQMGSPLNFGNGTRLTVT.

This clonotype has ten or more counts. V is TRBV7-9 and J is TRBJ2-3; TRBD2 matches 7 bases. With V trimmed by 2 bases and J by 6 bases, 2 bases remained unmatched. The CDR3 is 13 amino acids. The germline V gene has CDR1 SEHNR and CDR2 FQNEAQ (reference sequence). The CDR3 protein is CASSLSAGDTQYF. DNA of the CDR3: TGTGCCAGCAGCTTATCAGCGGGGGATACGCAGTATTTT.

At least ten counts were recorded for this clonotype. The chain combines TRBV6-5 with TRBJ2-3; 7 nucleotides match TRBD1. The V gene end was trimmed by 6 bases and the J gene end by 0 bases; junction bases not matched to a gene: 6. Germline-derived CDR1 and CDR2 are MNHEY and SVGAGI. CDR3 length: 15 residues. In nucleotides, the CDR3 is TGTGCCAGCAGCCCCGGGACAGCTAGCACAGATACGCAGTATTTT. It yields the protein CASSPGTASTDTQYF.

This clonotype appeared a few times. A read error may produce the germline difference seen at one junction end. This chain connects TRBV30 to TRBJ2-6; D is tentatively TRBD1 or TRBD2 (5 bases each). The CDR3 is 14 residues long. Germline values: CDR1 GTSNPN, CDR2 SVGIG (reference sequence). This CDR3 reads CAWSSGSGAKVLTF. The CDR3 region has the DNA TGTGCCTGGAGTTCGGGATCTGGGGCCAAAGTCCTGACTTTC.

This clonotype was found many times. The chain carries TRBV20-1 and TRBJ2-5; the D gene could be TRBD1 or TRBD2 (6 bases each). The CDR3 is made up of 15 amino acids. The V and J ends lost 6 bases and 3 bases respectively, with 20 bases between them. Germline assignment: CDR1 DFQATT and CDR2 SNEGSKA (reference sequence). CDR3 protein: CSAPGAGVLEETQYF. The DNA for the CDR3 is TGCAGTGCCCCGGGGGCAGGGGTATTGGAAGAGACCCAGTACTTC.

This sequence joins TRBV12-3 or TRBV12-4 and TRBJ2-1; TRBD2 matches at 10 bases. Germline trimming cut 6 bases from V and 8 bases from J; bases unmatched to any gene: 10. The CDR3 has 15 amino acids. DNA for the CDR3: TGTGCCAGCAGAATCAGCGGGGGGGCCGTCGATGAGCAGTTCTTC. This sequence encodes CASRISGGAVDEQFF.

This clonotype was picked up many times. CDR3 DNA: TGCAGTGCTAGAAAGGGGCGGAGCGGTTTCAATGAGCAGTTCTTC. This sequence encodes CSARKGRSGFNEQFF. This rearrangement joins TRBV20-1 to TRBJ2-1, with D tentatively TRBD1 or TRBD2 (5 bases each). CDR1 is DFQATT and CDR2 is SNEGSKA in the germline V gene (reference sequence). With 2 bases removed from V and 6 bases from J, the gap between germline ends came to 17 bases. The CDR3 spans 15 residues.

Only a few counts were recorded for this clonotype. The chain carries TRBV6-6 and TRBJ2-3; TRBD1 matches 7 bases. J was trimmed by 1 base and V by 5 bases; bases with no gene match: 3. The CDR3 runs to 14 residues. CDR1 and CDR2 from the germline V gene are MNHNY and SVGAGI (reference sequence). The DNA for the CDR3 is TGTGCCAGCAGTGAGAGGGGGCGCACAGATACGCAGTATTTT. Translation gives CASSERGRTDTQYF.

The genes are TRBV28 and TRBJ2-7; no definite D call. This CDR3 contains 11 residues. Germline CDR1 and CDR2: MDHEN and SYDVKM. Between the trimmed V and J ends, which lost 6 bases and 2 bases, there was a span of 5 bases. CDR3 coding DNA: TGTGCCAGCAGAAGAACCTACGAGCAGTACTTC. Amino acids: CASRRTYEQYF.

This clonotype was seen at least ten times. V and J are TRBV6-5 and TRBJ1-1; the match to TRBD1 covers 10 bases. Germline CDR1 reads MNHEY; CDR2 reads SVGAGI. Losses at the gene ends were 6 bases for V and 7 bases for J; bases not matched to a gene: 8. This CDR3 region has 14 residues. The CDR3 sequence is CASRPGQGRGEAFF. In DNA form, the CDR3 reads TGTGCCAGCAGGCCGGGACAGGGGCGCGGTGAAGCTTTCTTT.

In this sample, this clonotype turned up many times. The chain has TRBV4-1 and TRBJ2-4, with D possibly matching TRBD2 (6 bases). Germline values: CDR1 MGHRA, CDR2 YSYEKL. Trimming left V 4 bases short and J 9 bases short, with 22 bases between. The CDR3 runs 16 residues. The CDR3 region has the DNA TGCGCCAGCAGCCCCGGGACCGCTACTAGCCAGGTCATTCAGTACTTC. Translated, it gives CASSPGTATSQVIQYF.

This clonotype showed up many times. V gene TRBV20-1 combines with J gene TRBJ1-1; 7 nucleotides line up with TRBD1. Germline values: CDR1 DFQATT, CDR2 SNEGSKA (reference sequence). The CDR3 loop spans 14 amino acids. V shed 2 bases and J 1 base; nucleotides not matched to a gene: 4. The CDR3 protein is CSARWDRSNTEAFF. CDR3 nucleotides: TGCAGTGCTAGATGGGACAGATCGAACACTGAAGCTTTCTTT.

In this sample, this clonotype turned up many times. The chain combines TRBV14 with TRBJ2-1; D perhaps matches TRBD2 (5 bases). V shed 3 bases and J shed 9 bases, with 6 bases lying between them. The CDR3 loop spans 11 amino acids. Germline CDR1 and CDR2: SGHDN and FVKESK. DNA for the CDR3: TGTGCCAGCAGCCACCGGGGTGAGCAGTTCTTC. Amino acid sequence: CASSHRGEQFF.

This clonotype was observed at least ten times. The chain has TRBV20-1 and TRBJ2-1, with a tentative D call TRBD1 (6 bases). Trimming stripped 2 bases from V and 2 bases from J, with 13 bases between. Germline values: CDR1 DFQATT, CDR2 SNEGSKA (reference sequence). CDR3 size: 15 residues. The DNA of the CDR3 is TGCAGTGCTAGACAACGGGACACCACCTACAATGAGCAGTTCTTC. Translating gives CSARQRDTTYNEQFF.

This clonotype was seen ten or more times. This rearrangement joins TRBV4-1 to TRBJ2-7; 7 bases align to TRBD2. With 5 bases clipped from V and 1 base from J, the junction kept 8 bases outside the gene matches. Germline V gene lookup returns CDR1 MGHRA and CDR2 YSYEKL. The CDR3 length is 15 residues. The CDR3 here is CASSAPGGSSYEQYF. Here the CDR3 DNA reads TGCGCCAGCAGCGCACCGGGGGGAAGTTCCTACGAGCAGTACTTC.

This clonotype appeared many times. The chain couples TRBV5-1 to TRBJ2-1; TRBD2 matches at 15 bases. This CDR3 contains 18 residues. V was pared by 3 bases and J by 2 bases, with 6 bases of the junction left unmatched. CDR1 and CDR2 from the germline V gene are SGHRS and YFSETQ. CDR3 bases: TGCGCCAGCAGCTCTTACGGACTAGCGGGGGGGACCTACAATGAGCAGTTCTTC. This encodes CASSSYGLAGGTYNEQFF. Drawing the rest from reference TRBV5-1 and TRBJ2-1, the complete variable domain is KAGVTQTPRYLIKTRGQQVTLSCSPISGHRSVSWYQQTPGQGLQFLFEYFSETQRNKGNFPGRFSGRQFSNSRSEMNVSTLELGDSALYLCASSSYGLAGGTYNEQFFGPGTRLTVL.

This clonotype came up many times. The genes are TRBV6-5 and TRBJ2-1, with D perhaps matching TRBD1 or TRBD2 (5 bases each). V shed 2 bases and J shed 0 bases, with 11 bases lying between them. CDR1 is MNHEY, CDR2 SVGAGI, per germline. This CDR3 contains 16 residues. The CDR3, as DNA: TGTGCCAGCAGTTACGACGGGACGGGCTCCTACAATGAGCAGTTCTTC. This translates into CASSYDGTGSYNEQFF.

This clonotype was seen repeatedly, ten times or more. J is TRBJ2-2 and V is TRBV5-1; the match to TRBD2 covers 7 bases. J was trimmed by 1 base and V by 7 bases; bases with no gene match: 7. Germline V lookup: CDR1 SGHRS, CDR2 YFSETQ. The CDR3 extends over 15 amino acids. The CDR3 spells CASGRAGLNTGELFF. CDR3 DNA sequence: TGCGCCAGCGGGAGAGCGGGATTGAACACCGGGGAGCTGTTTTTT.

This clonotype was seen repeatedly, ten times or more. The chain couples TRBV18 to TRBJ1-1; 8 nucleotides line up with TRBD1. CDR3 size: 17 residues. The V and J ends lost 1 base and 4 bases, in that order; junction bases with no gene match: 11. Per the germline V gene, CDR1 is KGHSH and CDR2 is LQKENI. The CDR3 is CASSPRPGGTTSTEAFF. The CDR3 nucleotides are TGTGCCAGCTCACCACGTCCAGGGGGCACTACGAGCACTGAAGCTTTCTTT.

This clonotype was seen repeatedly, ten times or more. This chain joins TRBV20-1 and TRBJ2-7; tentatively, D is TRBD1 or TRBD2 (5 bases each). The CDR3 sequence is 15 residues long. Germline assignment: CDR1 DFQATT and CDR2 SNEGSKA (reference sequence). V was trimmed by 3 bases and J by 3 bases, leaving 18 bases between them. Written as DNA, the CDR3 is TGCAGTGCTAGCGGTCCGGGACCCCAGTTCTACGAGCAGTACTTC. It yields the protein CSASGPGPQFYEQYF.

The chain has TRBV5-1 and TRBJ2-1; D may be TRBD2 (5 bases). The germline V and J ends were trimmed by 5 bases and 15 bases, with 15 bases remaining between them. This CDR3 is built from 11 residues. Germline V gene data show CDR1 as SGHRS and CDR2 as YFSETQ. The DNA for the CDR3 is TGCGCCAGCAGTTCCGGACTCCTTCTGTTCTTC. Protein product: CASSSGLLLFF.